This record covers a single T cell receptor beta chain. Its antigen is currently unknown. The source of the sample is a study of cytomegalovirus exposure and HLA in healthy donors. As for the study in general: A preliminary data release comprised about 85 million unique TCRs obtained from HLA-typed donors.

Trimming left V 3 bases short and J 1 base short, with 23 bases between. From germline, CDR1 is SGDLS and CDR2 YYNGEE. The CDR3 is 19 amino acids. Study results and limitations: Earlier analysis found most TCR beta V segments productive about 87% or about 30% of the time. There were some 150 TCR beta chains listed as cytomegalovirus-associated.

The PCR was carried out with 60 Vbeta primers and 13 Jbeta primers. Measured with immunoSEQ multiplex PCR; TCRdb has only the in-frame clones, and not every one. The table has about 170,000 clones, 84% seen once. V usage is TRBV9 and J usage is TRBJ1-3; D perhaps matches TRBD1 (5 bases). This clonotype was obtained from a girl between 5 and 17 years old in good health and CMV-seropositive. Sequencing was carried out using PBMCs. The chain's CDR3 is CASSEPGEPQGGSGNTIYF. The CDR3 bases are TGTGCCAGCAGCGAACCTGGGGAACCCCAGGGAGGTTCTGGAAACACCATATATTTT. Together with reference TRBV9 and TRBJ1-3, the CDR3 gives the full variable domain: DSGVTQTPKHLITATGQRVTLRCSPRSGDLSVYWYQQSLDQGLQFLIQYYNGEERAKGNILERFSAQQFPDLHSELNLSSLELGDSALYFCASSEPGEPQGGSGNTIYFGEGSWLTVV.